This record covers a single T cell receptor (beta chain). The clone's antigen remains unknown. The junction differs from germline at one of its ends, possibly a read error. From cysteine to phenylalanine, the CDR3 is 14 amino acids long. Solely the CDR3 DNA is kept, with 42 bases framed from the first base. The germline V gene encodes CDR1 SGHTA and CDR2 FQGTGA. Libraries were constructed by 5' RACE. Sequencer: NextSeq 500. The TCR library protocol attached a unique molecular identifier to each TCR cDNA molecule to allow correction of PCR and sequencing errors. Concerning the study's data processing: Decombinator tools were used for TCR identification, UMI-based error correction and CDR3 extraction. Expanded TCRs were defined as those above a frequency of 2 per 1,000, corresponding to the top 1% of the tumor frequency distribution. Each repertoire was subsampled 100 times to 5,000 TCRs, after which Renyi diversity was computed with the R vegan package. CDR3 similarity networks were built from amino acid triplet string-kernel similarity, with CDR3s being connected when pairwise similarity was above 0.82. TCRdb's own reprocessing of the public reads used fastp at Q25 and MiXCR and kept productive beta chains. Each record represents a unique CDR3 protein, reported with the most common genes and DNA among its rows. TCRdb's processing, not the authors', yielded these V and J calls. This sample comprises around 110,000 distinct CDR3 sequences, over 9% of them detected only once. The ten largest clones represent 15% to 20% of the sample.

This specimen comes from a study of spatial heterogeneity in lung cancer (dated by TCRdb to the late 2010s). In the study overall: The donors were 60 to 80 patients from the lung TRACERx cohort who had early-stage, untreated non-small cell lung cancer. Follow-up PBMC samples were sequenced whenever available, and the median time to follow-up was around two years after resection. Beta-chain transcripts were consistently detected in greater numbers than alpha-chain transcripts, which likely reflected higher beta-chain transcript abundance. In the raw uncorrected reads, each unique combination of TCR and UMI appeared more than ten times on average. In non-small cell lung cancer, the study made a quantitative comparison of TCR alpha and beta repertoires among multiple tumor regions, matched nontumor lung and blood. The study linked features of the TCR repertoire to counts of nonsynonymous mutations, which were determined by whole-exome sequencing of tumor tissue. At surgery, both alpha and beta chains were TCR-sequenced in about 200 tumor regions, some 64 matched nontumor lung samples and a few dozen PBMC samples. Summary of the overall study and its limitations: Additional single-cell paired TCR alpha and beta sequencing was considered necessary to confirm, at a functional level, the hypothesis that regional TCRs recognize regional mutations. Comparisons of baseline and follow-up blood repertoires included only about 15 patients. Ubiquitous expanded tumor TCRs were detected in blood more often at tumor resection than at routine follow-up.

Read against the paper, the sample's time point label means: blood at routine non-recurrence follow-up after resection. For TCR sequencing, whole RNA was extracted from tumor and nontumor lung tissue, or from cryopreserved PBMC samples, and no cell sorting was done. Patients were selected for TCR sequencing only if sufficient RNA was available from at least two tumor regions. The clonotype comes from a male donor with early-stage non-small cell lung cancer. The rearrangement combines TRBV7-3 with TRBJ2-7, with 8 middle bases fitting TRBD1. The material sequenced was PBMCs, taken at follow-up. The DNA reads as follows: TGTGCCAGCAGCCTAACAGGGGGAAACTACGAGCAGTACTTC. Its protein is CASSLTGGNYEQYF.